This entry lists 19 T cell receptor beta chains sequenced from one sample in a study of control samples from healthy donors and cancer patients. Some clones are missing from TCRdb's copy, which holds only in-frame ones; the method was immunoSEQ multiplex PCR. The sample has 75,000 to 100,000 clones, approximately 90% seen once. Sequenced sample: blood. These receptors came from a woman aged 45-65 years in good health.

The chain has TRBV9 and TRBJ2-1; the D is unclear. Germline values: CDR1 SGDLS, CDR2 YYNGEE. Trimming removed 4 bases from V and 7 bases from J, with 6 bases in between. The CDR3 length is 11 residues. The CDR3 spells CASSLQNEQFF. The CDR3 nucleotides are TGTGCCAGCAGCCTGCAGAATGAGCAGTTCTTC.

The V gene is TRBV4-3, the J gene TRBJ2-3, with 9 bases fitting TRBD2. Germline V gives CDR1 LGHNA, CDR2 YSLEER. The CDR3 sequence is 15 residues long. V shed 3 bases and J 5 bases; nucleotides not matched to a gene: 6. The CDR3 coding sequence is TGCGCCAGCAGCCAGCAGGCACTAGCGGGAGATACGCAGTATTTT. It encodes CASSQQALAGDTQYF.

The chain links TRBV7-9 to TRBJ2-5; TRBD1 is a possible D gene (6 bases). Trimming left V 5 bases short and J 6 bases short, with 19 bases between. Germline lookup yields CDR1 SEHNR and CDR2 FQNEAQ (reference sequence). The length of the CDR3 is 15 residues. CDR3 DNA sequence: TGTGCCAGCAGCAACCGGCCCAGGGGCGCGAAGACCCAGTACTTC. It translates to CASSNRPRGAKTQYF.

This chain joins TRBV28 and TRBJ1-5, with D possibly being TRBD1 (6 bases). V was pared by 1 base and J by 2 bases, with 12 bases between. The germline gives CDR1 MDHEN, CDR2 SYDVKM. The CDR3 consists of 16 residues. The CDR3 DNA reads TGTGCCAGCAGTTTATCCAGGGGTTCGGGCAATCAGCCCCAGCATTTT. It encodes CASSLSRGSGNQPQHF.

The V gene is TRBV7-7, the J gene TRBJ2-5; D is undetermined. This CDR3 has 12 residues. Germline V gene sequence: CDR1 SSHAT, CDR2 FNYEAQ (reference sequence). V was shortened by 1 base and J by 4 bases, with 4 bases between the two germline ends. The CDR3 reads CASSLVGETQYF. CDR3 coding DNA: TGTGCCAGCAGCTTAGTCGGAGAGACCCAGTACTTC.

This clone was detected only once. The DNA for the CDR3 is TGTGCCATCAGTGAGTCGGGGGTCAACACTGAAGCTTTCTTT. Its translation: CAISESGVNTEAFF. This chain connects TRBV10-3 to TRBJ1-1, with D possibly being TRBD1 (5 bases). The germline V and J ends were trimmed by 0 bases and 2 bases, with 7 bases remaining between them. Germline CDR1 reads ENHRY; CDR2 reads SYGVKD. The CDR3 runs to 14 residues.

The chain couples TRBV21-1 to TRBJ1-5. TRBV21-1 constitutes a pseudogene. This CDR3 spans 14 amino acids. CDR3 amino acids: CARPGLLVSQPQHF. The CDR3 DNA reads TGTGCCAGACCGGGACTCCTGGTCAGTCAGCCCCAGCATTTT.

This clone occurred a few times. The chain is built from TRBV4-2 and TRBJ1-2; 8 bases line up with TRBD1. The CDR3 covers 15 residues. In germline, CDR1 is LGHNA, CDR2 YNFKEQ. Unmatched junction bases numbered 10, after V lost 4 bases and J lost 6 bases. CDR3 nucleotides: TGTGCCAGCAGCCCGAACAGGGGGGTCCTTCATGGCTACACCTTC. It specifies CASSPNRGVLHGYTF.

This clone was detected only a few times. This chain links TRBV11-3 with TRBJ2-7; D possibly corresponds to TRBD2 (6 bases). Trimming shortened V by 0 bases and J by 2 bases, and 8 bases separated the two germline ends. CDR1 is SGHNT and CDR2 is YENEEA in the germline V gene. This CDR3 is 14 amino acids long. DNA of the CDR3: TGTGCCAGCAGCTTAGATCCGGGAGCCTACGAGCAGTACTTC. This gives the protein CASSLDPGAYEQYF.

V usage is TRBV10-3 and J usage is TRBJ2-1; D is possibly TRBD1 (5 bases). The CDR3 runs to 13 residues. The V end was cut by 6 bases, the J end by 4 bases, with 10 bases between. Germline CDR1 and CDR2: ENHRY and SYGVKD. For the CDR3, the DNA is TGTGCCATCAGAGGGGAAGCATACAATGAGCAGTTCTTC. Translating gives CAIRGEAYNEQFF.

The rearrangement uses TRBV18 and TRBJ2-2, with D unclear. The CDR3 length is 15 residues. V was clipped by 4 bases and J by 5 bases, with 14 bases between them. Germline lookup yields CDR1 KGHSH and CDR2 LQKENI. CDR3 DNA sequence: TGTGCCAGCTCACATCAAGAGCTGGGAACCGGGGAGCTGTTTTTT. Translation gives CASSHQELGTGELFF.

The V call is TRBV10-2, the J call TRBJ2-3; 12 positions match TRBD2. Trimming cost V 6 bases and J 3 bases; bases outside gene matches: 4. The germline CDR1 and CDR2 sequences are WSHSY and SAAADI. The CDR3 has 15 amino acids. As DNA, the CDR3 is TGCGCCAGCAGCCTAGCGGGAGGGCGGACAGATACGCAGTATTTT. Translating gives CASSLAGGRTDTQYF.

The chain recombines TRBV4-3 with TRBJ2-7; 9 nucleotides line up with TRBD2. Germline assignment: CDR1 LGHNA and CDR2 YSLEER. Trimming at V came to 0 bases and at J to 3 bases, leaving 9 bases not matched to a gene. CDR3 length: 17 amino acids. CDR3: CASSQDRSGRGSYEQYF. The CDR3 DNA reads TGCGCCAGCAGCCAAGACCGTAGCGGGAGAGGGAGCTACGAGCAGTACTTC.

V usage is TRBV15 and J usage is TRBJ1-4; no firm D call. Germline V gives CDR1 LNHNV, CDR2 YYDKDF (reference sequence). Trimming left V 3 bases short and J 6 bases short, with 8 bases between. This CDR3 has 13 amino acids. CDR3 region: CATSSRRYEKLFF. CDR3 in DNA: TGTGCCACCAGCAGTAGGCGATATGAAAAACTGTTTTTT.

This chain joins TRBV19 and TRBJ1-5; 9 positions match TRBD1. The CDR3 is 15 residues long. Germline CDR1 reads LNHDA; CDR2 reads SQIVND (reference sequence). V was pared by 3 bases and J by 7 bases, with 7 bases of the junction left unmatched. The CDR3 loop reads CASSIGGQGGQPQHF. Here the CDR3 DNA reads TGTGCCAGTAGTATTGGGGGACAGGGCGGGCAGCCCCAGCATTTT.

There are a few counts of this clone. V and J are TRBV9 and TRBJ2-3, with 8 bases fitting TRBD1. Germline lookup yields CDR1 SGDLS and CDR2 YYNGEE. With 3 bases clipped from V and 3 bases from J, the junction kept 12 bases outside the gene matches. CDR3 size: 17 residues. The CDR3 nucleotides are TGTGCCAGCAGCGCTCTGAGGACAGGGTCTGGGACAGATACGCAGTATTTT. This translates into CASSALRTGSGTDTQYF.

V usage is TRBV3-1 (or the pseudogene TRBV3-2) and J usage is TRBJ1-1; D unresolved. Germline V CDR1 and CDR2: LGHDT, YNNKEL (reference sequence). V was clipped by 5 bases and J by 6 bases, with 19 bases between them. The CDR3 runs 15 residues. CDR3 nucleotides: TGTGCCAGCAGCTCGACTAAAGATCCGGAGGCTGAAGCTTTCTTT. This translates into CASSSTKDPEAEAFF.

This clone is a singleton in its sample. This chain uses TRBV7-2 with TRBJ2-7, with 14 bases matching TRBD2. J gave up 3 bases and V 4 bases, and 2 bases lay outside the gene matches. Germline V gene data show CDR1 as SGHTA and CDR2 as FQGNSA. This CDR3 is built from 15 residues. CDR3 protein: CASSSGLAGGYEQYF. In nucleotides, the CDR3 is TGTGCCAGCAGCTCTGGACTAGCGGGGGGCTACGAGCAGTACTTC.

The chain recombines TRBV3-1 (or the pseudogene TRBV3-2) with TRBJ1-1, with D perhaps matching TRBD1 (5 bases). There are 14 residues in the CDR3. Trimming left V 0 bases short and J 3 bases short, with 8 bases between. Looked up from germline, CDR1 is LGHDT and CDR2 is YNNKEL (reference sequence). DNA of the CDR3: TGTGCCAGCAGCCAAGAAGCAGGGCACACTGAAGCTTTCTTT. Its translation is CASSQEAGHTEAFF.